This is a list of T cell receptor beta chains from one sample in a study of radiation and T cells in renal cell carcinoma. TCRdb keeps only in-frame clones here, not all; method: immunoSEQ multiplex PCR. The sample has 16,000 or so clones, roughly 50% seen once. This specimen was tumor tissue, taken from a patient whose treatment included radiotherapy and nephrectomy. All receptors derive from a woman aged 60 to 75 with renal cell carcinoma. The CDR3 runs from the conserved cysteine through the conserved F or W.

j_call | v_call | cdr3_aa
TRBJ2-2 | TRBV6-5 | CAWHPNTGELFF
TRBJ2-5 | TRBV19 | CASSGLVWETQYF
TRBJ1-4 | TRBV9 | CASSPGRGNEKLFF
TRBJ2-7 | TRBV6-5 | CASSLGPGTAYEQYF
TRBJ2-7 | TRBV5-6 | CASSLEYRGREQYF
TRBJ1-2 | TRBV6-1 | CASTTGPSYGYTF
TRBJ1-2 | TRBV28 | CASSTGQLLINYGYTF
TRBJ2-7 | TRBV6-1 | CASNLAGIYEQYF
TRBJ2-2 | TRBV4-2 | CASSQAGLAGGSTGELFF
TRBJ2-7 | TRBV11-1 | CASSLEGGGYYEQYF
TRBJ1-1 | TRBV2 | CASIREQTRGTEAFF
TRBJ2-2 | TRBV6-1 | CASRTGTTNTGELFF
TRBJ2-1 | TRBV4-1 | CASSLRSSGLYNEQFF
TRBJ1-5 | TRBV28 | CASSLMAGENQPQHF
TRBJ2-2 | TRBV2 | CASSAGLGGTGELFF
TRBJ1-2 | TRBV27 | CASTVRGNKANYGYTF
TRBJ1-2 | TRBV6-6 | CASSLTGRDGYTF
TRBJ2-7 | TRBV11-2 | CASSFGPPRTGRDYEQYF
TRBJ1-1 | TRBV19 | CASRYRAGNTEAFF
TRBJ2-7 | TRBV9 | CASSPGTGVREQYF
TRBJ1-2 | TRBV5-4 | CASSLAAVYGYTF
TRBJ1-5 | TRBV28 | CASRLPGWGSSYSNQPQHF
TRBJ2-7 | TRBV5-6 | CASSTGGLRSGYEQYF
TRBJ1-1 | TRBV7-8 | CASSPLGGSGNTEAFF
TRBJ1-2 | TRBV18 | CASSQGQGTVNYGYTF
TRBJ1-1 | TRBV10-2 | CASSAAGYLNTEAFF
TRBJ1-1 | TRBV6-5 | CASSYSREAVVTFF
TRBJ2-4 | TRBV6-1 | CASTNNIQYF
TRBJ1-5 | TRBV7-9 | CASSHPTEHSNQPQHF
TRBJ2-5 | TRBV10-3 | CATGTGGGETQYF
TRBJ2-3 | TRBV6-1 | CASSGADTQYF
TRBJ2-3 | TRBV9 | CASSAVAGAITDTQYF
TRBJ2-2 | TRBV4-2 | CASSPGTGSDTGELFF
TRBJ2-1 | TRBV9 | CASSVAPSGRGGEQFF
TRBJ2-5 | TRBV4-1 | CASSRDELETQYF
TRBJ1-4 | TRBV28 | CASSLGQSNEKLFF
TRBJ1-2 | TRBV6-5 | CASSGGVGYGYTF
TRBJ2-6 | TRBV7-9 | CASSLPSGANVLTF
TRBJ2-6 | TRBV9 | CASSSSGANVLTF
TRBJ2-1 | TRBV7-9 | CASSLAEGSSYNEQFF
TRBJ1-1 | TRBV6-6 | CASMGSGGTEAFF
TRBJ1-2 | TRBV6-5 | CASSPRARTGGYTF
TRBJ1-4 | TRBV7-9 | CASSHGQGVGEKLFF
TRBJ1-4 | TRBV6-1 | CASSGGTEGEKLFF
TRBJ2-3 | TRBV27 | CASSQTLLGGPDTQYF
TRBJ1-2 | TRBV9 | CASSPNHRGRDYGYTF
TRBJ2-7 | TRBV5-1 | CASSFGYEQYF
TRBJ2-7 | TRBV28 | CASSLWGTVPYEQYF
TRBJ1-2 | TRBV2 | CASSSQGGYTF
TRBJ1-1 | TRBV28 | CASSLQVENTEAFF
TRBJ2-7 | TRBV27 | CASSLFGNFLYEQYF
TRBJ1-4 | TRBV2 | CASRPRDGLGEKLFF
TRBJ2-1 | TRBV2 | CASSGQPQYNEQFF
TRBJ1-4 | TRBV28 | CASRPQGWETNEKLFF